This T cell receptor beta chain was observed in a study of blood T cell repertoires in COVID-19. Study background: From T cells, B-cell-depleted T cells, or PBMCs came the material, which was cDNA or gDNA.

Clones were read by immunoSEQ multiplex PCR, and TCRdb kept only the in-frame ones, dropping some. The profile shows 250,000 to 350,000 clones, roughly 89% of them singletons. All enrollees were roughly 18 to 90 years old and from 24 US areas. This clone was recorded a few times. This CDR3 spans 13 amino acids. CDR1 is SEHNR, CDR2 FQNEAQ, per germline (reference sequence). V dropped 5 bases and J dropped 5; count of bases not matched to a gene: 6. The chain couples TRBV7-9 to TRBJ2-7, with 7 positions matching TRBD1. The material sequenced was PBMCs or T cells enriched from blood (not recorded which). This TCR derives from a woman in her thirties or forties who had recovered from COVID-19. CDR3 loop: CASSADRVHEQYF. CDR3 coding DNA: TGTGCCAGCAGCGCCGACAGGGTCCACGAGCAGTACTTC.